Each of the 11 T cell receptor beta chains below was sequenced from the same sample in a study of T-cell reconstitution after alpha-beta-depleted transplantation in children. Findings and limits, study-wide: T-cell counts and diversity at one year post-transplant came mainly from newly produced T cells.

These TCRs are of unknown antigen specificity. A library of TCRbeta sequences, prepared with unique molecular identifiers, was generated. MiXCR, run by TCRdb on the PCR reads, gives a single entry per CDR3 protein. The table records some 300,000 distinct CDR3 sequences, just over 7.5% of them present only once. Sequenced here: peripheral blood, sampled 360 days after TCRalphabeta/CD19-depleted stem cell transplant. The receptors shown here come from a female patient aged 2-15 years who had a stem cell transplant for Fanconi anemia, so the T cells may come from the graft donor.

This clonotype was recorded at least ten times. The chain employs TRBV20-1 and TRBJ1-5; 7 bases align to TRBD1. Germline V gene data show CDR1 as DFQATT and CDR2 as SNEGSKA (reference sequence). J lost 3 bases, V lost 2 bases, and 4 bases had no gene match. CDR3 length: 14 residues. CDR3 sequence: CSARRDRANQPQHF. As DNA, the CDR3 is TGCAGTGCTAGAAGAGACAGGGCCAATCAGCCCCAGCATTTT.

CDR3 coding DNA: TGCGCCAGCACCACCGCGTCGGGCGATGAGCAGTTCTTC. It is translated as CASTTASGDEQFF. This chain uses TRBV5-1 with TRBJ2-1, with D unclear. Deletions cut 6 bases from V and 8 bases from J, with 15 bases between. CDR1 is SGHRS, CDR2 YFSETQ, per germline. There are 13 residues in the CDR3.

This clonotype appeared many times. The rearrangement links TRBV7-2 to TRBJ1-2; D uncertain. V dropped 3 bases and J dropped 6 bases, with 5 bases sitting between them. The CDR3 totals 11 residues. Germline lookup yields CDR1 SGHTA and CDR2 FQGNSA. The CDR3 DNA reads TGTGCCAGCAGCTTTTACGATGGCTACACCTTC. Protein sequence: CASSFYDGYTF.

The V and J genes are TRBV4-3 and TRBJ2-2; TRBD2 matches 14 bases. V lost 3 bases and J lost 6; bases outside the gene matches: 9. The CDR3 is made up of 18 amino acids. CDR1 is LGHNA and CDR2 is YSLEER in the germline V gene. DNA for the CDR3: TGCGCCAGCAGCCAGTACGGACTAGCGGGGGGAGTCTCCGGGGAGCTGTTTTTT. Its protein product is CASSQYGLAGGVSGELFF.

The sample holds a few counts of this clonotype. The chain uses TRBV28 and TRBJ2-3; tentative D call: TRBD1 (5 bases). V lost 2 bases and J 6 bases, leaving 18 bases between the germline ends. Germline V gives CDR1 MDHEN, CDR2 SYDVKM. The CDR3 spans 16 residues. The CDR3 nucleotides read TGTGCCAGCAGTTTAAGGACGGACACATTTTGGGATACGCAGTATTTT. Translation: CASSLRTDTFWDTQYF.

This clonotype was detected ten times or more. The chain is built from TRBV28 and TRBJ1-2, with a possible D match to TRBD1 (5 bases). The CDR3 is 16 amino acids. Germline V gene lookup returns CDR1 MDHEN and CDR2 SYDVKM. V lost 6 bases and J lost 4, with 21 bases in between. The CDR3 reads CASRRQPQLYIYGYTF. CDR3 sequence (DNA): TGTGCCAGCAGAAGACAGCCCCAGCTATACATCTATGGCTACACCTTC.

This clonotype came up many times. J is TRBJ1-2 and V is TRBV3-1; TRBD1 aligns across 8 bases. Germline CDR1 is LGHDT and CDR2 is YNNKEL (reference sequence). The CDR3 loop spans 16 amino acids. V shed 4 bases, J shed 4 bases, and the junction held 11 bases outside the gene matches. In DNA form, the CDR3 reads TGTGCCAGCAGCCCAGCCGGGACAGGCTTCCTCTATGGCTACACCTTC. This sequence encodes CASSPAGTGFLYGYTF.

This clonotype was seen repeatedly, ten times or more. V and J are TRBV10-3 and TRBJ2-3, with 10 nucleotides matching TRBD1. Germline CDR1 ENHRY, CDR2 SYGVKD. The trim removed 8 bases at V and 1 base at J, leaving 9 bases unmatched. The CDR3 contains 16 residues. CDR3 sequence (DNA): TGTGCCATCGGCGATTCAGGGACAGGGGGCACAGATACGCAGTATTTT. Its translation: CAIGDSGTGGTDTQYF.

The rearrangement joins TRBV6-1 to TRBJ1-5; D ambiguous. The CDR3 length is 13 residues. V was clipped by 3 bases and J by 2 bases, with 5 bases between them. Germline V gene sequence: CDR1 MNHNS, CDR2 SASEGT. The CDR3 sequence is CASSEAGNQPQHF. Written as DNA, the CDR3 is TGTGCCAGCAGTGAGGCTGGCAATCAGCCCCAGCATTTT.

The chain carries TRBV6-1 and TRBJ1-1, with D possibly matching TRBD1 (6 bases). This CDR3 is built from 16 residues. CDR1 is MNHNS and CDR2 is SASEGT in the germline V gene. V lost 5 bases to trimming and J lost 1 base, with 17 bases between them. CDR3 bases: TGTGCCAGCAGTCTTCCCGGGACACCAACGAACACTGAAGCTTTCTTT. Translating it yields CASSLPGTPTNTEAFF.

The V gene is TRBV15, the J gene TRBJ2-5, with D possibly being TRBD2 (6 bases). CDR1 LNHNV and CDR2 YYDKDF come from the germline V gene (reference sequence). Trimming cost V 3 bases and J 5 bases, with 13 bases left between them. This CDR3 has 14 amino acids. Written as DNA, the CDR3 is TGTGCCACCAGCAGGATGGAGGGCCGGGAGACCCAGTACTTC. Amino acid sequence: CATSRMEGRETQYF.